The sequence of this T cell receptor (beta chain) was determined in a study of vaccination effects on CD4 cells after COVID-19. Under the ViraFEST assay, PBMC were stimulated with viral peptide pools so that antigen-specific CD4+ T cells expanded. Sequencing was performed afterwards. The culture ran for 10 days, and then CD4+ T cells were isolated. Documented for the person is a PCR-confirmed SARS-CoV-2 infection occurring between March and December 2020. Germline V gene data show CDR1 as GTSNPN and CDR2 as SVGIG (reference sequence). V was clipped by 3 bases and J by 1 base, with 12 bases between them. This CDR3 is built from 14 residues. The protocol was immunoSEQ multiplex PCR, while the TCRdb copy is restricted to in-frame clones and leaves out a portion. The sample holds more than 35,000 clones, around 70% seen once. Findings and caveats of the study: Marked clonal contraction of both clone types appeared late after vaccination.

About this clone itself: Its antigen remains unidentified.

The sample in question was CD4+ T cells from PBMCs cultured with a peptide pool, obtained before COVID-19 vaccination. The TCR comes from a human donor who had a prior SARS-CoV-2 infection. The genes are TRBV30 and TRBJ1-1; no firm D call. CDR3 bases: TGTGCCTGGAGCAGCTCCTGGGGGAACACTGAAGCTTTCTTT. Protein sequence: CAWSSSWGNTEAFF.